The sample holds a few counts of the clone carrying this TCR beta chain. Its cognate antigen is unknown. Cultured cells yielded isolated CD4+ T cells after less than 11 days. The cohort was immunized with two doses of either the BNT162b2 or mRNA-1273 vaccine. IL-2 medium supplanted half the medium on days 3 and 7. This record belongs to a study of vaccination effects on CD4 cells after COVID-19. Study context: Sampling occurred a median 72 days post second dose, range 14 to 241.

Here immunoSEQ multiplex PCR was the method, and the copy in TCRdb shows in-frame clones only, minus some. This table holds approximately 31,000 clones, 70% to 85% found once. Trimming at V came to 2 bases and at J to 5 bases, leaving 3 bases not matched to a gene. The CDR3 contains 16 residues. Germline lookup yields CDR1 MGHDK and CDR2 SYGVNS. This sequence originates from a human donor who received a COVID-19 vaccine. The rearrangement links TRBV25-1 to TRBJ2-3, with TRBD2 matching over 14 bases. The sequenced sample was CD4+ T cells from PBMCs cultured without peptide, obtained after COVID-19 vaccination. CDR3 region: CASSEGTSGRLDTQYF. The CDR3 DNA sequence: TGTGCCAGCAGTGAAGGGACTAGCGGGAGATTAGATACGCAGTATTTT.